This is a list of T cell receptor beta chains from one sample in a study of blood T cell repertoires in COVID-19. Measured with immunoSEQ multiplex PCR; TCRdb has only the in-frame clones, and not every one. Found here are about 210,000 clones, approximately 86% of them singletons; the top ten hold around 3.1%. Sequenced: peripheral blood. These receptors were taken from a man aged 55-75 years with acute or convalescent COVID-19. CDR3s include the opening cysteine and the closing phenylalanine or tryptophan. A D gene is named only where the DNA matches it firmly. The listing skips clone size in some rows; elsewhere it reads once, few, many or a size class.

>TRBJ1-2|NA|NA|TRBV7-9
CASSPKRRQHNYGYTF
TGTGCCAGCAGCCCCAAGAGGCGACAGCATAACTATGGCTACACCTTC
>TRBJ2-1|TRBD2|NA|TRBV11-2
CASSLGGDPSQFF
TGTGCCAGCAGCTTGGGGGGGGACCCCTCGCAGTTCTTC
>TRBJ1-6|NA|NA|TRBV19
CASSMHEVSSYNSPLHF
TGTGCCAGTAGTATGCACGAAGTCAGCTCCTATAATTCACCCCTCCACTTT
>TRBJ1-3|NA|NA|TRBV6-5
CASRRGDSGNTIYF
TGTGCCAGCCGGCGGGGGGACTCTGGAAACACCATATATTTT
>TRBJ1-2|NA|NA|TRBV6-5
CASSTQGSYGYTF
TGTGCCAGCAGTACCCAGGGATCTTATGGCTACACCTTC
>TRBJ2-1|TRBD2|NA|TRBV18
CASSPKLAGGVNEQFF
TGTGCCAGCTCACCCAAACTAGCGGGGGGCGTCAATGAGCAGTTCTTC
>TRBJ2-7|NA|NA|TRBV5-6
CASSLASTGLQYF
TGTGCCAGCAGCTTGGCCAGTACAGGTCTACAGTACTTC
>TRBJ2-7|NA|NA|TRBV15
CATSRLTTYEQYF
TGTGCCACCAGCAGACTTACAACCTACGAGCAGTACTTC
>TRBJ2-7|NA|NA|TRBV28
CASSRTDGEQYF
TGTGCCAGCAGTCGGACTGACGGCGAGCAGTACTTC
>TRBJ2-5|TRBD2|NA|TRBV6-2/TRBV6-3
CASSYWRGTGGETQYF
TGTGCCAGCAGTTATTGGCGGGGGACCGGCGGGGAGACCCAGTACTTC
>TRBJ2-3|TRBD2|NA|TRBV9
CASSAGTSGPPQYF
TGTGCCAGCAGCGCCGGGACTAGCGGACCTCCCCAGTATTTT
>TRBJ1-1|TRBD1|NA|TRBV27
CASSLWTGASEAFF
TGTGCCAGCAGTTTATGGACAGGGGCCTCTGAAGCTTTCTTT
>TRBJ1-1|NA|NA|TRBV12-3/TRBV12-4
CASSPLDRPEAFF
TGTGCCAGCAGTCCCCTCGACAGGCCTGAAGCTTTCTTT
>TRBJ2-3|TRBD2|NA|TRBV7-2
CASSWELAGGDTQYF
TGTGCCAGCAGCTGGGAACTAGCGGGGGGAGATACGCAGTATTTT
>TRBJ1-1|NA|NA|TRBV19
CASIQAGTEAFF
TGTGCCAGTATTCAGGCGGGCACTGAAGCTTTCTTT
>TRBJ2-7|TRBD1|NA|TRBV7-6
CASSLALSGGSEQYF
TGTGCCAGCAGCTTAGCTCTATCAGGGGGCAGCGAGCAGTACTTC
>TRBJ2-7|NA|NA|TRBV20-1
CSAPDIYEQYF
TGCAGTGCTCCAGACATCTACGAGCAGTACTTC
>TRBJ2-7|NA|NA|TRBV14
CASSPLKGHDRPLSYEQYF
TGTGCCAGCAGCCCCCTCAAAGGGCACGACAGGCCTCTCTCCTACGAGCAGTACTTC
>TRBJ1-1|NA|NA|TRBV9
CASSVELLSGNTEAFF
TGTGCCAGCAGCGTAGAACTGCTTTCCGGGAACACTGAAGCTTTCTTT
>TRBJ1-2|TRBD1|NA|TRBV11-2
CASSPPYGQGYYGYTF
TGTGCCAGCAGCCCCCCTTACGGACAGGGATACTATGGCTACACCTTC
>TRBJ1-1|NA|once|TRBV5-4
CASSARNTEAFF
TGTGCCAGCAGCGCTAGGAACACTGAAGCTTTCTTT
>TRBJ2-7|TRBD2|NA|TRBV28
CASLAEGIGYEQYF
TGTGCCAGCCTAGCGGAGGGGATTGGGTACGAGCAGTACTTC
>TRBJ1-3|TRBD1|NA|TRBV6-5
CASSKGQGTGNTIYF
TGTGCCAGCAGTAAGGGACAGGGAACTGGAAACACCATATATTTT
>TRBJ2-5|TRBD1|NA|TRBV5-6
CASSRQGAGETQYF
TGTGCCAGCAGCCGACAGGGGGCCGGAGAGACCCAGTACTTC
>TRBJ2-3|TRBD2|few|TRBV18
CASSLSGLAEDTQYF
TGTGCCAGCTCACTTTCGGGACTAGCAGAAGATACGCAGTATTTT
>TRBJ1-5|TRBD1|few|TRBV6-5
CASRSTGIHQPQHF
TGTGCCAGCAGGTCGACAGGGATCCATCAGCCCCAGCATTTT
>TRBJ1-1|NA|once|TRBV4-3
CASSHLGTLNTEAFF
TGCGCCAGCAGCCACCTCGGGACACTGAACACTGAAGCTTTCTTT